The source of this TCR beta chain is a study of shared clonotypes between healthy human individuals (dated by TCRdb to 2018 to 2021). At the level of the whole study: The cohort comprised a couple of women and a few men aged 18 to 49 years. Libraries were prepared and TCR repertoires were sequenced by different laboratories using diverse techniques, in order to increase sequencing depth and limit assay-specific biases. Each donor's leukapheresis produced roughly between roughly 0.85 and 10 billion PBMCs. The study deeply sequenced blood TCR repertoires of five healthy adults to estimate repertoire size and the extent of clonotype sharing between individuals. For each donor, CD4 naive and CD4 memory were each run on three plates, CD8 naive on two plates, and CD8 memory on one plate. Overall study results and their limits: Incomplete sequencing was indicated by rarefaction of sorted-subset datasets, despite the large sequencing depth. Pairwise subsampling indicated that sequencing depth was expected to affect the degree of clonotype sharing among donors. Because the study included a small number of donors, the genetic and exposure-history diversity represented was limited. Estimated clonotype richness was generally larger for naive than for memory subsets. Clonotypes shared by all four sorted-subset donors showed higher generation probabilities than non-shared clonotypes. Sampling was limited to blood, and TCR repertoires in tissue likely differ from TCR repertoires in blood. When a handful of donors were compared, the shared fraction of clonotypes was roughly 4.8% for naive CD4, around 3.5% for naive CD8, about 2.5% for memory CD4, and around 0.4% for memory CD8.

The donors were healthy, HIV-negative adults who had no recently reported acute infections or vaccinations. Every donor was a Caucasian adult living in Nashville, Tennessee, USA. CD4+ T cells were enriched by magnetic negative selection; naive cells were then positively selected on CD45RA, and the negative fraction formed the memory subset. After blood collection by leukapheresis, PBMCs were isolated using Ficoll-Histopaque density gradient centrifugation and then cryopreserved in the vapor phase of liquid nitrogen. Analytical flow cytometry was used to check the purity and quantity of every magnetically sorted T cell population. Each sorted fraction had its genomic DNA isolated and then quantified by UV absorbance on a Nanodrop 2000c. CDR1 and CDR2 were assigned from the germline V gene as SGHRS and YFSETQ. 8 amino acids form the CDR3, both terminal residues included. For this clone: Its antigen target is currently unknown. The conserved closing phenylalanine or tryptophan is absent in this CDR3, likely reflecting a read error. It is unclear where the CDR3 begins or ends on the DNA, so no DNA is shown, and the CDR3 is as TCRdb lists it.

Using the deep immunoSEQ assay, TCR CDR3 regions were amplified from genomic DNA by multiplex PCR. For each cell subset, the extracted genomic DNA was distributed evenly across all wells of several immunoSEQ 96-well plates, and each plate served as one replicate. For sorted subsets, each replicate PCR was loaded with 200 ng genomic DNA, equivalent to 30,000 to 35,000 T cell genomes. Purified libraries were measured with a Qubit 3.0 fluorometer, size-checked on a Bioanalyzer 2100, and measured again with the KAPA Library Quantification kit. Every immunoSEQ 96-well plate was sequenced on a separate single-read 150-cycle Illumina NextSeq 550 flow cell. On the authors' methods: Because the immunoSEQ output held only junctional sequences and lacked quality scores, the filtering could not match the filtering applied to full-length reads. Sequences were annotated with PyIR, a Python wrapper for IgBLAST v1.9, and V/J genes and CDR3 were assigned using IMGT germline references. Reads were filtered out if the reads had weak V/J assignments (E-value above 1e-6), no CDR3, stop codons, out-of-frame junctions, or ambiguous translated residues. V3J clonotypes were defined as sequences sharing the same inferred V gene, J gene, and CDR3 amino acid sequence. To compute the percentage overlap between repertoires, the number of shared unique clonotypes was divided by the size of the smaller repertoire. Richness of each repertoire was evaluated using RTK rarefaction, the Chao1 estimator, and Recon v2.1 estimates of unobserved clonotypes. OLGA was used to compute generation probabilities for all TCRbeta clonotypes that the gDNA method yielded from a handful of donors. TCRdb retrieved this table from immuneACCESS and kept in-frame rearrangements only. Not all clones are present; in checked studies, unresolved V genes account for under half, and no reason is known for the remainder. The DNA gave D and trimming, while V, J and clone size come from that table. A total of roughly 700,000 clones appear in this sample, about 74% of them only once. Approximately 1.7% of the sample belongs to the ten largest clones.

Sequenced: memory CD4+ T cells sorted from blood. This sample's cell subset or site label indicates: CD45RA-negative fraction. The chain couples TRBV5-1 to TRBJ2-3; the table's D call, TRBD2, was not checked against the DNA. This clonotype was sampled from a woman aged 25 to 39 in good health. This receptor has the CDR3 CASSRTPR.